This T cell receptor beta chain was retrieved from a study of OX40 agonist ivuxolimab in advanced cancers. Study-level information: The patients got ivuxolimab, which is an agonistic anti-OX40 (CD134) antibody.

The assay was immunoSEQ multiplex PCR, and TCRdb's table has in-frame clones only and misses some. The sample holds tens of thousands of clones, about nine tenths seen once. This clone was found once. V trimming: 3 bases; J trimming: 1 base; junction bases outside the gene matches: 6. CDR1 and CDR2 (germline): LNHDA, SQIVND (reference sequence). The CDR3 covers 16 residues. This clonotype was sampled from an adult with an advanced solid tumor such as melanoma, head and neck, liver or kidney cancer. The source was CD4+ or CD8+ T cells sorted from blood, collected in a trial of the OX40 agonist ivuxolimab. The chain carries TRBV19 and TRBJ2-3; the match to TRBD2 covers 8 bases. CDR3 coding DNA: TGTGCCAGTAGTATGAGCGGGGGCCAGGGCACAGATACGCAGTATTTT. Translated: CASSMSGGQGTDTQYF.